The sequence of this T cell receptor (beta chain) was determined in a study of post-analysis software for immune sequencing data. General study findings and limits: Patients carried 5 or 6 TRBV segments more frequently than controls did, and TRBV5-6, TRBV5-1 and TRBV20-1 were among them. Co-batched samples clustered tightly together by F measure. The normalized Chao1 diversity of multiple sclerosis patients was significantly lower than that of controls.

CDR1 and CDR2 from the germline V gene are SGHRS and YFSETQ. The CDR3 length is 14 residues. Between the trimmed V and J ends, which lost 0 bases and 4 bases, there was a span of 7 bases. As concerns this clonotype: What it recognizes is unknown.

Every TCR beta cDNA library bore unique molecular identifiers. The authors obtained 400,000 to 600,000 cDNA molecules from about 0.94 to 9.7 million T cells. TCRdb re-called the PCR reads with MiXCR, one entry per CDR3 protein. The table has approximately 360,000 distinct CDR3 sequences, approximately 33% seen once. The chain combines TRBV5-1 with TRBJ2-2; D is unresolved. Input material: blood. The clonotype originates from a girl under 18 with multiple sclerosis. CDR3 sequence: CASSLEKFTGELFF. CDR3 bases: TGCGCCAGCAGCTTGGAAAAGTTCACCGGGGAGCTGTTTTTT.